There are a few counts of the clone carrying this T cell receptor beta chain. Its antigen is not identified. Assay used: immunoSEQ multiplex PCR; TCRdb lists only in-frame clones, some missing. The table records about 92,000 clones, 75% to 90% of them present only once. The data were obtained in a study of T cell responses to AZD1222 COVID-19 vaccine. Turning to the study itself: Pooled in the analysis were second doses at about 4 or about 12 weeks.

V was clipped by 1 base and J by 0 bases; unmatched bases: 11. CDR1 is SGHTA, CDR2 FQGNSA, per germline. The length of the CDR3 is 18 residues. General study results and limits: With dominance at 160-218 and 743-854, vaccine-associated CD4 TCRs spanned spike. Only six or seven AZD1222 recipients were seropositive at baseline. Reports say nearly half of spike-specific TCRs go after unmutated variant regions.

The TCR sequence derives from an adult in good health. The gene calls are TRBV7-2 and TRBJ2-7, with TRBD2 identical over 8 bases. The sequencing used peripheral blood, collected on day 0 of AZD1222 vaccination. The CDR3 nucleotides are TGTGCCAGCAGCTTAGGCGGGGGCGCGGGAGGCGCCTCCTACGAGCAGTACTTC. This codes for CASSLGGGAGGASYEQYF. Full variable domain (outside the CDR3, taken from reference TRBV7-2 and TRBJ2-7): GAGVSQSPSNKVTEKGKDVELRCDPISGHTALYWYRQSLGQGLEFLIYFQGNSAPDKSGLPSDRFSAERTGGSVSTLTIQRTQQEDSAVYLCASSLGGGAGGASYEQYFGPGTRLTVT.